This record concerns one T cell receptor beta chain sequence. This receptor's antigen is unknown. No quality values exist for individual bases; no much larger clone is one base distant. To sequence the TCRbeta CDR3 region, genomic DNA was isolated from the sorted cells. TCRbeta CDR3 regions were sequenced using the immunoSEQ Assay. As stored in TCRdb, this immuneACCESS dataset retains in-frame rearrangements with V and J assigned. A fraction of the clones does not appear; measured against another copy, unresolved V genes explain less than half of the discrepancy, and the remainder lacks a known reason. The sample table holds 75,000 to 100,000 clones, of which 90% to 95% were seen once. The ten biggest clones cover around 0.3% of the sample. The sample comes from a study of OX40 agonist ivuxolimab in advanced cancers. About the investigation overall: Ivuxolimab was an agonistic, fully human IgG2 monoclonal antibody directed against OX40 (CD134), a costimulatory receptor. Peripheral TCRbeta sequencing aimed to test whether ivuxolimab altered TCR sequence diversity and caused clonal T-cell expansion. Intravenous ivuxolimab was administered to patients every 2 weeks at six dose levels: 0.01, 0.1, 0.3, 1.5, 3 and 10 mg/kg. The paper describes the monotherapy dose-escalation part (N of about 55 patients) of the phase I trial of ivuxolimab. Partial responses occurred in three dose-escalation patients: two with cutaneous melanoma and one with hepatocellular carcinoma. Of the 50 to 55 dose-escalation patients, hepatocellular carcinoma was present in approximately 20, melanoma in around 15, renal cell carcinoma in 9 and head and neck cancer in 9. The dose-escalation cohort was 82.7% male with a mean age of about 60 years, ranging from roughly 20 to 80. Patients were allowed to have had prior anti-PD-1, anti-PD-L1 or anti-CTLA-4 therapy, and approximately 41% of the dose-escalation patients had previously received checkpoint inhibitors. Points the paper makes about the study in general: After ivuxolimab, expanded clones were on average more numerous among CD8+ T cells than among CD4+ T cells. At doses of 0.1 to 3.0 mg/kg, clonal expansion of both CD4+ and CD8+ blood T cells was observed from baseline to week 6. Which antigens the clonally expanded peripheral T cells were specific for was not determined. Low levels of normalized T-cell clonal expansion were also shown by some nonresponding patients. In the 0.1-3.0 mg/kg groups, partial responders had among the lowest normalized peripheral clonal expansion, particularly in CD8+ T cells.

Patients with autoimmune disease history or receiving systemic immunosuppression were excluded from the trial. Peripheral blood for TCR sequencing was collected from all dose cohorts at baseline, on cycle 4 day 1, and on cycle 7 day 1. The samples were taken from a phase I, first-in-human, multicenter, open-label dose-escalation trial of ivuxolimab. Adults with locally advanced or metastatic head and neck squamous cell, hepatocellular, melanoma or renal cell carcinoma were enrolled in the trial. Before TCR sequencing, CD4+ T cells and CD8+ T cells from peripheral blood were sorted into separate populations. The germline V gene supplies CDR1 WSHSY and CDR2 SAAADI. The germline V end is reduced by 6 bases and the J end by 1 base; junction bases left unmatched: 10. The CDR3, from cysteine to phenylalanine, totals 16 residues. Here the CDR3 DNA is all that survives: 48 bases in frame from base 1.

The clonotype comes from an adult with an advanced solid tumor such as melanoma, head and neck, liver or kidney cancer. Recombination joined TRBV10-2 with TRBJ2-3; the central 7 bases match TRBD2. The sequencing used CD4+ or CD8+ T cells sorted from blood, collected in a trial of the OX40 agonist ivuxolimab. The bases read TGCGCCAGCAGGCCCCGGGCTAGCGGTGGCACAGATACGCAGTATTTT. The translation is CASRPRASGGTDTQYF.